The 3 T cell receptor beta chains reported below all come from one sample, sequenced in a study of T-cell reconstitution after alpha-beta-depleted transplantation in children. Using unique molecular identifiers, the investigators prepared the TCRbeta library. TCRdb re-called the PCR reads with MiXCR, one entry per CDR3 protein. Seen here are roughly 89,000 distinct CDR3 sequences, about 12% observed once, and the top ten hold about 15%. The specimen comprised PBMCs from the stem cell graft donor, sampled from the stem cell graft. The source of these receptors is a human donor who donated a stem cell graft to a child with inherited bone marrow failure.

This clonotype was seen ten or more times. The chain is built from TRBV5-6 and TRBJ1-6; 7 bases are shared with TRBD1. V was clipped by 2 bases and J by 11 bases; unmatched bases: 7. The CDR3 length is 14 residues. The germline V gene has CDR1 SGHDT and CDR2 YYEEEE. The CDR3 coding sequence is TGTGCCAGCAGCTTTGGGCAGGGGGTTGCACCCCTCCACTTT. This sequence encodes CASSFGQGVAPLHF.

This clonotype was counted ten times or more. The chain combines TRBV15 with TRBJ2-7; 7 bases are shared with TRBD1. This CDR3 contains 15 residues. V shed 3 bases, J shed 2 bases, and the junction held 7 bases outside the gene matches. Germline V gene data show CDR1 as LNHNV and CDR2 as YYDKDF (reference sequence). In DNA form, the CDR3 reads TGTGCCACCAGCAGGGCCGGGACAGCTACCTACGAGCAGTACTTC. Amino acids: CATSRAGTATYEQYF.

This clonotype was counted at least ten times. The V and J genes are TRBV2 and TRBJ1-5; D not certain. The CDR3 is made up of 14 amino acids. The V end was cut by 4 bases, the J end by 6 bases, with 13 bases between. Germline CDR1 SNHLY, CDR2 FYNNEI. The CDR3 region is CASSARSGGQPQHF. The CDR3 nucleotides are TGTGCCAGCAGTGCCAGGTCGGGCGGTCAGCCCCAGCATTTT.